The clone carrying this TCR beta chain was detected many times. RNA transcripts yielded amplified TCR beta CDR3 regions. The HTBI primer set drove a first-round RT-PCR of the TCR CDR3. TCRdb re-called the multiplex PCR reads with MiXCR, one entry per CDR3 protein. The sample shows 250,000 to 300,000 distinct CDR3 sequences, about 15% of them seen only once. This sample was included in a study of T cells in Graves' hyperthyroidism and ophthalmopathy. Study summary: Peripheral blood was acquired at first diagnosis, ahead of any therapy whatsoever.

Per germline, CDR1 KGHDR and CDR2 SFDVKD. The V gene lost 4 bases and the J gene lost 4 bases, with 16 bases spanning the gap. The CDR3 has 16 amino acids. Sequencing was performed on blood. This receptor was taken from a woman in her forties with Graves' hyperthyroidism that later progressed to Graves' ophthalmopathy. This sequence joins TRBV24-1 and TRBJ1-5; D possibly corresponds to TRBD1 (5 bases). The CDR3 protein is CATSDRGTGGNQPQHF. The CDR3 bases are TGTGCCACCAGTGACCGCGGGACCGGCGGTAATCAGCCCCAGCATTTT.